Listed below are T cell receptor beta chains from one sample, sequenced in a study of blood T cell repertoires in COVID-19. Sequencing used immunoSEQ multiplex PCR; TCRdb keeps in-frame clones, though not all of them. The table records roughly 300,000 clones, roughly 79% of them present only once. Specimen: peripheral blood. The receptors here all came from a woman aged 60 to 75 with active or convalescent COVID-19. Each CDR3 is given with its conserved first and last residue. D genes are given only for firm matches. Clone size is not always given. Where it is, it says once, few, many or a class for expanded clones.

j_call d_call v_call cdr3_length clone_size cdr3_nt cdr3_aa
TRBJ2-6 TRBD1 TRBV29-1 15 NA TGCAGCACTATGACAGGGAGCTCTGGGGCCAACGTCCTGACTTTC CSTMTGSSGANVLTF
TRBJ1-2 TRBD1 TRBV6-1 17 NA TGTGCCAGCAGTGGGCAGGACAGGCGAAACCTTCAGTTGAGCTACACCTTC CASSGQDRRNLQLSYTF
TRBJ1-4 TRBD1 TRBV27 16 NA TGTGCCAGCAGTTTAGACAACAGGGGCTTGGGAGAAAAACTGTTTTTT CASSLDNRGLGEKLFF
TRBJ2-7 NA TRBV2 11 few TGTGCCAGCAGTAACGAGGGCGAGCAGTACTTC CASSNEGEQYF
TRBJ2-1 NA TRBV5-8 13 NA TGTGCCAGCAGGCCCCGGGGGTACAATGAGCAGTTCTTC CASRPRGYNEQFF
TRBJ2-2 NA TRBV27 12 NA TGTGCCAGCAGTTCTATCACCGGGGAGCTGTTTTTT CASSSITGELFF
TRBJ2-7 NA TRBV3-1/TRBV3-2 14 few TGTGCCAGCAGTAGCCCATACGGATACTACGAGCAGTACTTC CASSSPYGYYEQYF
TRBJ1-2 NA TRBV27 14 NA TGTGCCAGCAGTTTCACAGGGACCTCCTTTGGCTACACCTTC CASSFTGTSFGYTF
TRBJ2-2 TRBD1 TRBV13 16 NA TGTGCCAGCAGCTGGGGGGACAGGTCGAACACCGGGGAGCTGTTTTTT CASSWGDRSNTGELFF
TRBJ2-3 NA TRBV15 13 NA TGTGCCACCGGGCCGTGGAGGGCAGATACGCAGTATTTT CATGPWRADTQYF
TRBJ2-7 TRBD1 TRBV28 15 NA TGTGCCAGCAGTTTTAAGGGACAGGCCTCCTACGAGCAGTACTTC CASSFKGQASYEQYF
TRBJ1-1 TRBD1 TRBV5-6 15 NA TGTGCCAGCAGCTTGGACAGGGGCGCACACACTGAAGCTTTCTTT CASSLDRGAHTEAFF
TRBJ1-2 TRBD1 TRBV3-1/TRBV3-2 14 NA TGTGCCAGCAGCCATCTGACAGGGTCAGGTGGCTACACCTTC CASSHLTGSGGYTF
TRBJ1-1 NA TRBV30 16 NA TGTGCCTGGAGTGTTGGAGGGGAGGGAAGGAACACTGAAGCTTTCTTT CAWSVGGEGRNTEAFF
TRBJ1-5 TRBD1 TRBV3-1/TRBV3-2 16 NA TGTGCCAGCAGCCAAGCAGGGACAGGAGGTGCTCAGCCCCAGCATTTT CASSQAGTGGAQPQHF
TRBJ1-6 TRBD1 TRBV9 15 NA TGTGCCAGCAGCGCCCGAACAGGGGGGGAATCACCCCTCCACTTT CASSARTGGESPLHF
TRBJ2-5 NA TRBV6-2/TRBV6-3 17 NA TGTGCCAGCAGTTACCTCCAGGGCTGGCAGGGTTCAGAGACCCAGTACTTC CASSYLQGWQGSETQYF
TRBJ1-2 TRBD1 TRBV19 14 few TGTGCCAGTAGTACAAGACAGGGGGCCGGTGGCTACACCTTC CASSTRQGAGGYTF
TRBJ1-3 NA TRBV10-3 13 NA TGTGCCATCAGGGGCGTCTCTGGAAACACCATATATTTT CAIRGVSGNTIYF
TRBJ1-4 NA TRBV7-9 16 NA TGTGCCAGCAGCTTACTTCGGTGGGGGCAGGGTGAAAAACTGTTTTTT CASSLLRWGQGEKLFF
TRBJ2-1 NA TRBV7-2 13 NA TGTGCCAGCAGCTTATTAGTCCAGGGGGAGCAGTTCTTC CASSLLVQGEQFF
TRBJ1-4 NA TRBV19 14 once TGTGCCAGTAGTAGTTGGGGCTGGGATGAAAAACTGTTTTTT CASSSWGWDEKLFF
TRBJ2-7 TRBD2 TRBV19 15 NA TGTGCCAGTAGTGCTAGCGGGGGGCCCCTTGACGAGCAGTACTTC CASSASGGPLDEQYF
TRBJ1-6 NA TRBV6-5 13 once TGTGCCACGGTCTCTCTAGTGAGCTCACCCCTCCACTTT CATVSLVSSPLHF
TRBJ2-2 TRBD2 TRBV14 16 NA TGTGCCAGCAGCCAAGGGCGGCGGGGGATCACCGGGGAGCTGTTTTTT CASSQGRRGITGELFF
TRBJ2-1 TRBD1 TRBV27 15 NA TGTGCCAGCAGTTTAGGGACAGGAGCCTACAATGAGCAGTTCTTC CASSLGTGAYNEQFF
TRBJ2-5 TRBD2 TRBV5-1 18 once TGCGCCAGCAGCTCGCCGGGACTAGGGGTCGGCTTGGCAGAGACCCAGTACTTC CASSSPGLGVGLAETQYF
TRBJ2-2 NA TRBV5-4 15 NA TGTGCCAGCAGCACGGGGGGCCGTAACACCGGGGAGCTGTTTTTT CASSTGGRNTGELFF
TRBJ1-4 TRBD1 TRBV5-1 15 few TGCGCCAGCAGGGTGAGGGGGCTATCTAATGAAAAACTGTTTTTT CASRVRGLSNEKLFF
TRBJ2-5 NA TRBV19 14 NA TGTGCCAGTAAGGCGCAGGGGATTATGGAGACCCAGTACTTC CASKAQGIMETQYF
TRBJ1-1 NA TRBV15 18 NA TGTGCCACCAGCAGGTCCCTATCCCTCAGGGGCCCAGACACTGAAGCTTTCTTT CATSRSLSLRGPDTEAFF
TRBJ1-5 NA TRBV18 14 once TGTGCCAGCTCACCAAATAACGCGAATCAGCCCCAGCATTTT CASSPNNANQPQHF
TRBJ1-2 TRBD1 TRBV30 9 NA TGTGCAGGGGGCAGGGGCTACACCTTC CAGGRGYTF
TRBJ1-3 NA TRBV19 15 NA TGTGCCAGTGGGGAGGCTTTTTTCTCTGGAAACACCATATATTTT CASGEAFFSGNTIYF
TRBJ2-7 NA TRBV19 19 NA TGTGCCAGTAGTCCAACTCGGCAAAATCCCCCCAGGCTCACCTACGAGCAGTACTTC CASSPTRQNPPRLTYEQYF
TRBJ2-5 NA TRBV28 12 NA TGTGCCAGCAGTTCGGTGCTAGAGACCCAGTACTTC CASSSVLETQYF
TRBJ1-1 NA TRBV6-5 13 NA TGTGCCAGCAGTTACATGGAGGGCACTGAAGCTTTCTTT CASSYMEGTEAFF
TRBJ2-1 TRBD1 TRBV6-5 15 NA TGTGCCAGCAGCCATAGGGACAGGGGCGACAATGAGCAGTTCTTC CASSHRDRGDNEQFF
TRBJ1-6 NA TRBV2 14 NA TGTGCCAGCATCGCGGACAGTTATAATTCACCCCTCCACTTT CASIADSYNSPLHF
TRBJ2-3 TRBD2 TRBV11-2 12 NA TGTGCCAGCAACGGAGCGGGGGATACGCAGTATTTT CASNGAGDTQYF
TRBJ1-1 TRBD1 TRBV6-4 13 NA TGTGCCAGCAGGAAGGACAGGGGGACTGAAGCTTTCTTT CASRKDRGTEAFF
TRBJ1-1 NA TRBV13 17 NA TGTGCCAGCAGCTTAGGGTCCCGGTTAGGGGGGGACACTGAAGCTTTCTTT CASSLGSRLGGDTEAFF